This T cell receptor delta chain was profiled in a study of γδ T cells in repeated Plasmodium falciparum infection. Study-level background: The natural-infection arm compared Malian children under seasonal malaria with matched Australian children. Samples were taken at baseline, before some infections, and 21 days after each.

Findings of the study overall: Over time and infection, Vgamma9/Vdelta2+ repertoires remained highly stable and polyclonal. Compared with Australian children, Malian Vdelta2-negative repertoires seemed more clonal, less diverse, less shared.

Flow sorting of PBMC yielded separate Vgamma9/Vdelta2+ and Vdelta2-negative gammadelta T cell populations for bulk repertoire analysis. The CDR3 loop spans 26 amino acids. The V gene's germline CDR1 is TSESDYY and CDR2 QEAYKQQN. This clone was seen only a few times. Its antigen is currently unknown. A far bigger clonotype differs at one base, so this is likely a read error. Other DNA sequences in the sample encode the same CDR3. TCRdb reanalysed the multiplex PCR reads with CATT. The data contain about 51,000 delta-chain clones, roughly 1.9% of them seen just once; the ten biggest clones take up less than 30%.

The sequence derives from a pool of human donors (malaria-infected and uninfected, not separated). The V gene is TRAV38-2/DV8, but the J gene lacks a call; the D call of TRDD3 is as the table states it, not checked on the DNA. Sequenced sample: gamma-delta T cells from blood. CDR3 sequence (DNA): TGTGCTTATAGGAGAGGCCCCCTTCCTACACTAGTCCCTTACTGGGGGATACGCGTGGGGACCGATAAACTCATCTTC. It translates to CAYRRGPLPTLVPYWGIRVGTDKLIF.